Included here is one TCR beta chain sequence, with context. Its antigen is unknown. The data were taken from a study of cytomegalovirus exposure and HLA in healthy donors. General study results and limits: Using a false discovery rate of 0.05, a later analysis showed that approximately 17,000 TCR beta sequences were associated with HLA alleles. Analysis performed later showed TCR beta chains linked to HLA being more clonally expanded than equally common others.

PCR used 60 Vbeta primers and 13 Jbeta primers. Generated by immunoSEQ multiplex PCR, the TCRdb table keeps only in-frame clones and is missing some. The table has tens of thousands of clones, 65% seen once; the top ten hold 20% to 25%. The CDR3 spans 17 residues. From germline, CDR1 is MNHEY and CDR2 SMNVEV (reference sequence). J was trimmed by 2 bases and V by 7 bases; bases with no gene match: 14. The rearrangement uses TRBV27 and TRBJ2-3; 8 bases match TRBD2. The receptor's source is a woman aged 50 to 60 in good health and CMV-seropositive. The specimen sequenced was PBMCs. CDR3 coding DNA: TGTGCCAGCACGACGGGACCCAGCGGGGGTCACACAGATACGCAGTATTTT. Its translation: CASTTGPSGGHTDTQYF.